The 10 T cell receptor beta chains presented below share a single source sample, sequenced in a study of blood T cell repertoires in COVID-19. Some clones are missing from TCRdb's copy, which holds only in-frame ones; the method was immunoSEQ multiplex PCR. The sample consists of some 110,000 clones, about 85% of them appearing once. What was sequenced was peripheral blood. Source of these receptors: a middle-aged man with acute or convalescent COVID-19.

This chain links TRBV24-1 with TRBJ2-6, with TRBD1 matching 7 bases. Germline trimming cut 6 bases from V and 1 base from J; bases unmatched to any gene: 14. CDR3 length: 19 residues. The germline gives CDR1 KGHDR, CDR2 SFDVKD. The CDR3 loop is CATSSPGTEPRSGANVLTF. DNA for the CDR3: TGTGCCACCAGTTCCCCCGGGACAGAGCCCCGGTCTGGGGCCAACGTCCTGACTTTC.

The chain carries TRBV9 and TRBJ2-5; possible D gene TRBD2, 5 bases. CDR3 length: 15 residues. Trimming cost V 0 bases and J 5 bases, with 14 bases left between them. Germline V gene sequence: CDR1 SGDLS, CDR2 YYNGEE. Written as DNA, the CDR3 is TGTGCCAGCAGCGTAGGAGGGTCCAATAGGGAGACCCAGTACTTC. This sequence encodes CASSVGGSNRETQYF.

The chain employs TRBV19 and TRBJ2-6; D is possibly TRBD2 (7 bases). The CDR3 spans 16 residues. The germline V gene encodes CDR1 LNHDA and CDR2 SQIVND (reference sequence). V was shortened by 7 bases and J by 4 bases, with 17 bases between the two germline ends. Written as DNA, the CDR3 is TGTGCCAGTAATCGGGGCCGGGGGGCCGGGGCCAACGTCCTGACTTTC. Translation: CASNRGRGAGANVLTF. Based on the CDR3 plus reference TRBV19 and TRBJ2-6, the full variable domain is DGGITQSPKYLFRKEGQNVTLSCEQNLNHDAMYWYRQDPGQGLRLIYYSQIVNDFQKGDIAEGYSVSREKKESFPLTVTSAQKNPTAFYLCASNRGRGAGANVLTFGAGSRLTVL.

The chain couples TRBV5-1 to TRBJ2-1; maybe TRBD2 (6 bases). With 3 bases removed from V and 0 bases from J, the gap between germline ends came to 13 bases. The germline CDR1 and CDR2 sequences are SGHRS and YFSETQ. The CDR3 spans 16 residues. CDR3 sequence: CASSSSAGSSYNEQFF. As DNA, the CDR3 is TGCGCCAGCAGCTCCTCCGCGGGGTCCTCCTACAATGAGCAGTTCTTC.

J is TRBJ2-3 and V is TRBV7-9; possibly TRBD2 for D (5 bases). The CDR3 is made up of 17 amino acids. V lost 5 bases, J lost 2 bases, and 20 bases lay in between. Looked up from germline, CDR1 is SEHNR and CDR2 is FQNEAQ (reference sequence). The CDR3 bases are TGTGCCAGCAGCCTCCGAGTCTGGCAGCGGAACACAGATACGCAGTATTTT. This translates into CASSLRVWQRNTDTQYF.

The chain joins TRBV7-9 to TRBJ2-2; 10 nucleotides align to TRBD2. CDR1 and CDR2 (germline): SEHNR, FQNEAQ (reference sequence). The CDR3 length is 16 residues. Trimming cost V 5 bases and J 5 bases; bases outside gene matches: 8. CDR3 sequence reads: CASSKLAGVETGELFF. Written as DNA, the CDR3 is TGTGCCAGCAGCAAGCTAGCGGGAGTCGAGACCGGGGAGCTGTTTTTT. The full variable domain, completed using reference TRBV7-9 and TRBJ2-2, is DTGVSQNPRHKITKRGQNVTFRCDPISEHNRLYWYRQTLGQGPEFLTYFQNEAQLEKSRLLSDRFSAERPKGSFSTLEIQRTEQGDSAMYLCASSKLAGVETGELFFGEGSRLTVL.

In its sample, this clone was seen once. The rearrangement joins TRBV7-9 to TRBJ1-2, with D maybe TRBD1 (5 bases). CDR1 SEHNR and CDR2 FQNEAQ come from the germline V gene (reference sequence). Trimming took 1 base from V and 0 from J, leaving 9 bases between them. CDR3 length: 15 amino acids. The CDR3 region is CASSLDLTANYGYTF. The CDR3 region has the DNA TGTGCCAGCAGCTTAGATTTGACAGCTAACTATGGCTACACCTTC.

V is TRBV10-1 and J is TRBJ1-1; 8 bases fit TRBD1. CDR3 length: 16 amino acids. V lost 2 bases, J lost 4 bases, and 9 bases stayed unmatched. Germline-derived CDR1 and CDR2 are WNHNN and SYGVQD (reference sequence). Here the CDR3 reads CASSETTGESGTEAFF. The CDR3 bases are TGCGCCAGCAGTGAGACGACAGGGGAAAGTGGCACTGAAGCTTTCTTT.

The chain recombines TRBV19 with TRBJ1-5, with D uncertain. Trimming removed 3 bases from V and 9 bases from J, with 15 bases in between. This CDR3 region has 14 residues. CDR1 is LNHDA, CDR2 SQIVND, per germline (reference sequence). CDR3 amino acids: CASSMEAFGGPQHF. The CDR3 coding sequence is TGTGCCAGTAGTATGGAGGCCTTTGGAGGGCCCCAGCATTTT.

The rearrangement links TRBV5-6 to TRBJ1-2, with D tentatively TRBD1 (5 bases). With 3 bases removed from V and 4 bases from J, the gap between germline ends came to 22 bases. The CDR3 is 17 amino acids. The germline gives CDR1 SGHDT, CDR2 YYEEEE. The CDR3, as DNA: TGTGCCAGCAGCTCTCGAATTTCCTCAGGGACTTTCTATGGCTACACCTTC. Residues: CASSSRISSGTFYGYTF.